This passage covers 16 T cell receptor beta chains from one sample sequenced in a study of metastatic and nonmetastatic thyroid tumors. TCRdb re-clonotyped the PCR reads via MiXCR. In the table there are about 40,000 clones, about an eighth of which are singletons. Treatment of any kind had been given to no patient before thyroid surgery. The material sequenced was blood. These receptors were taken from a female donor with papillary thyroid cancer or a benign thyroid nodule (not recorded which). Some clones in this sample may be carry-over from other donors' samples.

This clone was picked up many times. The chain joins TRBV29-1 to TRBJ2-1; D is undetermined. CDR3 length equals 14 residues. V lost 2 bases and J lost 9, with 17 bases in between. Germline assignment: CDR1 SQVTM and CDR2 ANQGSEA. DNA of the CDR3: TGCAGCGTTGAAAAGGGCGCGACATACTCTGAGCAGTTCTTC. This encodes CSVEKGATYSEQFF.

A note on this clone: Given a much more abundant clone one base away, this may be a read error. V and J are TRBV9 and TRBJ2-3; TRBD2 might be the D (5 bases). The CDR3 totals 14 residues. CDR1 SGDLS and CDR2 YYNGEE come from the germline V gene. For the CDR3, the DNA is TGTGTCAGCAGCGGTGGCGGGAGCACAGATACGCAGTATTTT. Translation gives CVSSGGGSTDTQYF.

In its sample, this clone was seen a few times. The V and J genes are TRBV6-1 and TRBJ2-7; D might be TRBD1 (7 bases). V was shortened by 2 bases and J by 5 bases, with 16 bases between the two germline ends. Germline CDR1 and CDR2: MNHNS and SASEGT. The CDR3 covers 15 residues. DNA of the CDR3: TGTGCCAGCAGTGAATCCCGGGCAGGGGGGCACGAGCAGTACTTC. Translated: CASSESRAGGHEQYF.

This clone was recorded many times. CDR3 protein: CASSVDGDRYNEQFF. As DNA, the CDR3 is TGTGCCAGCAGCGTAGATGGGGACAGATACAATGAGCAGTTCTTC. The rearrangement joins TRBV9 to TRBJ2-1; 7 nucleotides agree with TRBD1. CDR1 SGDLS and CDR2 YYNGEE come from the germline V gene. This CDR3 has 15 residues. The J segment lost 4 bases and the V segment lost 0 bases, leaving 4 bases of the junction unmatched.

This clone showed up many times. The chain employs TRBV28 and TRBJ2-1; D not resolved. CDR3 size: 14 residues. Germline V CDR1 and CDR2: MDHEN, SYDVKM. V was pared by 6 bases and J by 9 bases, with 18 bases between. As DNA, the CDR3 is TGTGCCAGCAGATACCATAATAGTCGTACTGAGCAGTTCTTC. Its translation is CASRYHNSRTEQFF.

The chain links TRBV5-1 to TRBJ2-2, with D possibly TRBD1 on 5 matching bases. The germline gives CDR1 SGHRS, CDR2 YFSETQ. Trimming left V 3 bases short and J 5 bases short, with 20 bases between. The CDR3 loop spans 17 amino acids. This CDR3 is CASSSLPGQIGTGELFF. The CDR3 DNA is TGCGCCAGCAGCTCTCTTCCTGGACAAATTGGAACCGGGGAGCTGTTTTTT.

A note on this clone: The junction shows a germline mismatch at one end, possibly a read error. CDR3 residues: CASSYRQEDQSQHF. For the CDR3, the DNA is TGTGCCAGCAGCTACCGACAAGAGGATCAGTCCCAGCATTTT. This chain joins TRBV5-6 and TRBJ1-5; no clear D gene. Germline loops: CDR1 SGHDT, CDR2 YYEEEE. The CDR3 loop spans 14 amino acids.

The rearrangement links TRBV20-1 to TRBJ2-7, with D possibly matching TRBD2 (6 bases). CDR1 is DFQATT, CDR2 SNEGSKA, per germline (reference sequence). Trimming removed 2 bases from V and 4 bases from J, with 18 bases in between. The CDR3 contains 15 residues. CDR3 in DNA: TGCAGTGCTAGAAGTCTAGCGTCGTTAAAATACGAGCAGTACTTC. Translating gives CSARSLASLKYEQYF.

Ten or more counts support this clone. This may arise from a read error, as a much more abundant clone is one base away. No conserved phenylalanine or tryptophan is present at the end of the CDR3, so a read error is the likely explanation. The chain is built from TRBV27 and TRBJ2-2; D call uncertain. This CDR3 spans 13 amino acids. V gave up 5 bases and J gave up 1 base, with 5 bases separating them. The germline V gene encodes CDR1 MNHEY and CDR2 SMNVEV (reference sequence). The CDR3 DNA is TGTGCCAGCAGTCGTCGGAACACCGGGGAGCTGTTTCTT. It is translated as CASSRRNTGELFL.

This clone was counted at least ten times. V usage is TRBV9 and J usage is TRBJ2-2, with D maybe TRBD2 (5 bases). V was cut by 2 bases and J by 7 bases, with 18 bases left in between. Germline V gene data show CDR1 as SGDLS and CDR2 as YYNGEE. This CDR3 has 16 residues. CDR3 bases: TGTGCCAGCAGCGTTGAGGGAGTGAAGGATGGCGGGGAGCTGTTTTTT. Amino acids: CASSVEGVKDGGELFF.

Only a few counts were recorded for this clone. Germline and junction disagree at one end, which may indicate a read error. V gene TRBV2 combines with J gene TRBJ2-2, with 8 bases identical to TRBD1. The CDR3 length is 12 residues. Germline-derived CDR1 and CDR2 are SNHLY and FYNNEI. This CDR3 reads CASRGTGSEPFF. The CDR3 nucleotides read TGTGCCAGCAGGGGGACAGGTTCGGAGCCGTTTTTT.

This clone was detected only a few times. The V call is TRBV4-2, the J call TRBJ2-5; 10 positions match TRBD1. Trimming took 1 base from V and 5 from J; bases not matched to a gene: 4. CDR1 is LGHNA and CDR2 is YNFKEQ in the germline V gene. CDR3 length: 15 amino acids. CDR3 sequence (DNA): TGTGCCAGCAGCCAAGGGGGACAGGGGTCGGAGACCCAGTACTTC. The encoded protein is CASSQGGQGSETQYF.

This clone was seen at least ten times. The CDR3 DNA reads as TGTGCCAGCAGCTTATGGGACAGCAACACTGAAGCTTTCTTT. This translates into CASSLWDSNTEAFF. The rearrangement joins TRBV11-2 to TRBJ1-1, with 7 bases fitting TRBD1. This CDR3 has 14 residues. V trimming: 2 bases; J trimming: 2 bases; junction bases outside the gene matches: 2. Germline V CDR1 and CDR2: SGHAT, FQNNGV.

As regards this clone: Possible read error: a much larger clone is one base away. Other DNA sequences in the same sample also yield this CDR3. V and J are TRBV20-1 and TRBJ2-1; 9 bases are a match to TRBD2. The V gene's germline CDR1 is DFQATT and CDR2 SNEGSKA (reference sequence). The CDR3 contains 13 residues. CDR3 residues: CSAGGPSPNEQFF. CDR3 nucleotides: TGCTCAGCGGGAGGACCTAGCCCCAATGAGCAGTTCTTC.

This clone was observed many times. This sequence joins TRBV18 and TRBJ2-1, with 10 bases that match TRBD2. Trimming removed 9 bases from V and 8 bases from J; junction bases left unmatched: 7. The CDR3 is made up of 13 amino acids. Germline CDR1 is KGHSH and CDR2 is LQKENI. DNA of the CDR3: TGTGCCAGTTCCTCTAGCGGGAGTGATGAGCAGTTCTTC. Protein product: CASSSSGSDEQFF.

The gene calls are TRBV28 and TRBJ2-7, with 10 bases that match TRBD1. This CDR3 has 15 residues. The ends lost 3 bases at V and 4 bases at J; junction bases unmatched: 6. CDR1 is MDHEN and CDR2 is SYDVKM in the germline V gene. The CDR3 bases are TGTGCCAGCAGTTTCACTTGGACAGGGGGATACGAGCAGTACTTC. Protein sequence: CASSFTWTGGYEQYF. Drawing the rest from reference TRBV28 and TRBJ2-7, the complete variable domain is DVKVTQSSRYLVKRTGEKVFLECVQDMDHENMFWYRQDPGLGLRLIYFSYDVKMKEKGDIPEGYSVSREKKERFSLILESASTNQTSMYLCASSFTWTGGYEQYFGPGTRLTVT.